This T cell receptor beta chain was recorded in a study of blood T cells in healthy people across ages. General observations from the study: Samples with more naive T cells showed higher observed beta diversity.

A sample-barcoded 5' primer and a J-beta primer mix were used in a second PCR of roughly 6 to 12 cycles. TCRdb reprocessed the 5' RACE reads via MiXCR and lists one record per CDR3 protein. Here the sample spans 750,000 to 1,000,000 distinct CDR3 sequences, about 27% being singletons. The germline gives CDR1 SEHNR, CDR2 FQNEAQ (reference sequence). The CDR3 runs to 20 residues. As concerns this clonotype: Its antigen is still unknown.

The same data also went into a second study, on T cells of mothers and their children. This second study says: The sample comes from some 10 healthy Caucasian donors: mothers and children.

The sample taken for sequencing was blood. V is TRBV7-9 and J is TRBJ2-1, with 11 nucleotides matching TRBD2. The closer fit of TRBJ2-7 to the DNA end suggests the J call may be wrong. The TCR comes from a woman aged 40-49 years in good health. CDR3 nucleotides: TGTGCCAGCAGCTTATGGGTGTCTAGCGGGGGGCCAACCTCCTACAATGAGCAGTACTTC. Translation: CASSLWVSSGGPTSYNEQYF.